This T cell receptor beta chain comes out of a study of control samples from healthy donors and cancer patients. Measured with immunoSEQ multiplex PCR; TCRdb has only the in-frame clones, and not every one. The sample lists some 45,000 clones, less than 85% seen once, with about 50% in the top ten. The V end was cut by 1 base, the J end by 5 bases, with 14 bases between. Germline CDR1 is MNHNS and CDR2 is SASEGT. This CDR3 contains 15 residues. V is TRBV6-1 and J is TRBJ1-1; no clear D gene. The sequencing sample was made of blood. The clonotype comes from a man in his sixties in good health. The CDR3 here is CASSEVGGGGTEAFF. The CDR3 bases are TGTGCCAGCAGTGAAGTGGGAGGCGGCGGAACTGAAGCTTTCTTT.